Presented here are 14 T cell receptor beta chains from one specimen sequenced in a study of OX40 agonist ivuxolimab in advanced cancers. Measured with immunoSEQ multiplex PCR; TCRdb has only the in-frame clones, and not every one. The table has approximately 67,000 clones, more than 75% seen once; the top ten hold around 2%. Sequenced material: CD4+ or CD8+ T cells sorted from blood, taken in a trial of the OX40 agonist ivuxolimab. Receptors originate from an adult with an advanced solid tumor such as melanoma, head and neck, liver or kidney cancer.

This sequence joins TRBV10-3 and TRBJ2-2; D gene unclear. The CDR3 has 13 residues. From germline, CDR1 is ENHRY and CDR2 SYGVKD. V lost 4 bases and J lost 0, with 3 bases in between. CDR3: CAISAPNTGELFF. CDR3 nucleotides: TGTGCCATCAGTGCTCCGAACACCGGGGAGCTGTTTTTT.

The rearrangement links TRBV19 to TRBJ2-2; TRBD2 might be the D (6 bases). The CDR3 contains 15 residues. V lost 6 bases, J lost 7 bases, and 18 bases lay in between. CDR1 LNHDA and CDR2 SQIVND come from the germline V gene (reference sequence). In DNA form, the CDR3 reads TGTGCCAGTAGACCGGGAACAGGTAGCGGCGGGGAGCTGTTTTTT. It specifies CASRPGTGSGGELFF. Based on the CDR3 plus reference TRBV19 and TRBJ2-2, the full variable domain is DGGITQSPKYLFRKEGQNVTLSCEQNLNHDAMYWYRQDPGQGLRLIYYSQIVNDFQKGDIAEGYSVSREKKESFPLTVTSAQKNPTAFYLCASRPGTGSGGELFFGEGSRLTVL.

This clone was found once. The chain recombines TRBV7-3 with TRBJ1-1; no reliable D call. The CDR3 sequence is 13 residues long. With 2 bases removed from V and 3 bases from J, the gap between germline ends came to 7 bases. Germline-derived CDR1 and CDR2 are SGHTA and FQGTGA. The DNA of the CDR3 is TGTGCCAGCAGCTTATATTCCGACACTGAAGCTTTCTTT. It translates to CASSLYSDTEAFF.

The V and J genes are TRBV30 and TRBJ2-1; a weak D match, TRBD2 (6 bases). V shed 4 bases and J shed 0 bases, with 16 bases lying between them. The CDR3 totals 16 residues. Germline CDR1 and CDR2: GTSNPN and SVGIG (reference sequence). The CDR3 spells CAWKSTRGLSYNEQFF. CDR3 DNA: TGTGCCTGGAAATCGACGAGGGGACTCTCCTACAATGAGCAGTTCTTC.

The chain combines TRBV27 with TRBJ1-2, with D possibly matching TRBD1 (5 bases). The CDR3 is 14 residues long. CDR1 and CDR2 (germline): MNHEY, SMNVEV (reference sequence). Trimming removed 0 bases at V and 8 bases at J, with 13 bases between. The CDR3 bases are TGTGCCAGCAGTTTATCGTACCGGGGCCCCGGCTACACCTTC. It is translated as CASSLSYRGPGYTF.

The CDR3 protein is CATPQLRPDTQYF. CDR3 nucleotide sequence: TGTGCCACCCCCCAGTTACGGCCAGATACGCAGTATTTT. This chain joins TRBV21-1 and TRBJ2-3. TRBV21-1 is deemed a pseudogene. The CDR3 is 13 residues long.

The chain employs TRBV9 and TRBJ2-1; D gene unclear. Germline values: CDR1 SGDLS, CDR2 YYNGEE. V lost 0 bases and J lost 2, with 9 bases in between. The CDR3 covers 15 residues. The CDR3 reads CASSVGYSTYNEQFF. The CDR3, as DNA: TGTGCCAGCAGCGTAGGCTACAGCACCTACAATGAGCAGTTCTTC.

V usage is TRBV7-8 and J usage is TRBJ1-2; possible D gene TRBD1, 6 bases. Germline-derived CDR1 and CDR2 are SGHVS and FQNEAQ. The CDR3 is made up of 14 amino acids. V was trimmed by 5 bases and J by 7 bases, leaving 17 bases between them. The CDR3 here is CASSPSVRGGGYTF. The CDR3 DNA reads as TGTGCCAGCAGCCCCTCGGTCAGGGGCGGTGGCTACACCTTC. The complete variable domain, with remaining parts taken from reference TRBV7-8 and TRBJ1-2, reads GAGVSQSPRYKVAKRGQDVALRCDPISGHVSLFWYQQALGQGPEFLTYFQNEAQLDKSGLPSDRFFAERPEGSVSTLKIQRTQQEDSAVYLCASSPSVRGGGYTFGSGTRLTVV.

The V and J genes are TRBV18 and TRBJ2-1, with 11 bases that match TRBD2. The trim removed 3 bases at V and 4 bases at J, leaving 5 bases unmatched. This CDR3 comprises 16 residues. The germline V gene has CDR1 KGHSH and CDR2 LQKENI. CDR3 in amino acids: CASSPLGLAGYNEQFF. The DNA of the CDR3 is TGTGCCAGCTCACCCCTAGGACTAGCGGGTTACAATGAGCAGTTCTTC.

This clone was seen a few times. The chain combines TRBV27 with TRBJ1-2, with a possible D match to TRBD1 (6 bases). CDR3 length: 13 residues. Germline V gene lookup returns CDR1 MNHEY and CDR2 SMNVEV (reference sequence). The V end was cut by 2 bases, the J end by 2 bases, with 6 bases between. The CDR3 sequence is CASSLDRNYGYTF. CDR3 coding DNA: TGTGCCAGCAGTTTAGACAGGAACTATGGCTACACCTTC.

The chain employs TRBV6-6 and TRBJ1-5; D may be TRBD1 (6 bases). In germline, CDR1 is MNHNY, CDR2 SVGAGI (reference sequence). V lost 0 bases to trimming and J lost 4 bases, with 13 bases between them. The CDR3 extends over 16 amino acids. Written as DNA, the CDR3 is TGTGCCAGCAGTTACTCATCCGCAGGGGAGAATCAGCCCCAGCATTTT. It codes for CASSYSSAGENQPQHF.

This chain uses TRBV27 with TRBJ1-5; tentative D call: TRBD1 (5 bases). CDR1 is MNHEY and CDR2 is SMNVEV in the germline V gene (reference sequence). The CDR3 contains 15 residues. V lost 2 bases, J lost 6 bases, and 14 bases lay in between. Here the CDR3 reads CASSLAGGTSQPQHF. The DNA for the CDR3 is TGTGCCAGCAGTTTAGCCGGAGGGACCAGTCAGCCCCAGCATTTT.

This clone appeared a few times. This chain connects TRBV5-1 to TRBJ2-1, with a tentative D call TRBD2 (6 bases). The CDR3 has 16 residues. Trimming shortened V by 4 bases and J by 0 bases, and 14 bases separated the two germline ends. Germline V lookup: CDR1 SGHRS, CDR2 YFSETQ. CDR3 DNA sequence: TGCGCCAGCAGCCTGGTTACGGGAGCCTCCTACAATGAGCAGTTCTTC. Encoded protein: CASSLVTGASYNEQFF.

For this clone: This same CDR3 is encoded by further DNA sequences in the sample. The rearrangement joins TRBV2 to TRBJ1-5; 11 bases align to TRBD1. Germline V lookup: CDR1 SNHLY, CDR2 FYNNEI. The CDR3 is made up of 15 amino acids. J was trimmed by 1 base and V by 6 bases; bases with no gene match: 2. The CDR3 DNA sequence: TGTGCCAGCAGGGGGACAGGGGGGAGCAATCAGCCCCAGCATTTT. The encoded protein is CASRGTGGSNQPQHF.